Following are 17 T cell receptor beta chains from one sample sequenced in a study of response to subunit inactivated influenza vaccine. TCRdb re-called the RT-PCR reads with MiXCR, one entry per CDR3 protein. The data show 800,000 or so distinct CDR3 sequences, 21% seen once. Material: PBMCs from blood, obtained 4 to 6 days after vaccination. These receptor sequences come from a man aged 50 to 59 who received an inactivated influenza vaccine.

This clonotype has more than one count but fewer than ten. The rearrangement links TRBV6-2 or TRBV6-3 to TRBJ1-1, with TRBD1 matching over 8 bases. The CDR3 consists of 14 residues. V was clipped by 7 bases and J by 2 bases; unmatched bases: 6. The germline CDR1 and CDR2 sequences are MNHEY and SVGEGT. The CDR3 spells CASKRTGRNTEAFF. DNA of the CDR3: TGTGCCAGCAAGAGGACAGGGCGAAACACTGAAGCTTTCTTT.

The V and J genes are TRBV4-2 and TRBJ2-1; D might be TRBD1 (6 bases). V was clipped by 1 base and J by 6 bases, with 10 bases between them. Germline CDR1 reads LGHNA; CDR2 reads YNFKEQ. The CDR3 extends over 14 amino acids. This chain's CDR3 is CASSQALDSNEQFF. The CDR3 DNA follows: TGTGCCAGCAGCCAAGCTTTGGACAGCAATGAGCAGTTCTTC.

The chain has TRBV20-1 and TRBJ2-7, with a weak D call TRBD1 (5 bases). In germline, CDR1 is DFQATT, CDR2 SNEGSKA (reference sequence). The CDR3 has 15 amino acids. Trimming shortened V by 7 bases and J by 2 bases, and 21 bases separated the two germline ends. CDR3: CSVITQGRSTYEQYF. In DNA form, the CDR3 reads TGCAGTGTTATAACTCAGGGCAGAAGTACCTACGAGCAGTACTTC.

This clonotype was seen only once. A read error is possible here, since a much larger clone lies one base away. The chain carries TRBV12-3 or TRBV12-4 and TRBJ1-5; D unclear. The CDR3 runs 14 residues. The CDR3 DNA sequence: TGTGTCAGCAGTTTGCTGGATAGCAATCAGCCCCAGCATTTT. Its translation: CVSSLLDSNQPQHF.

The chain joins TRBV20-1 to TRBJ2-1, with D unclear. The CDR3 consists of 15 residues. The germline V gene encodes CDR1 DFQATT and CDR2 SNEGSKA (reference sequence). V was cut by 3 bases and J by 8 bases, with 20 bases left in between. CDR3 coding DNA: TGCAGTGCTAGGTCCATAGAGGCACGGGTCGATGAGCAGTTCTTC. Translation: CSARSIEARVDEQFF.

This clonotype was counted a few times. The chain carries TRBV4-3 and TRBJ2-2; 7 positions agree with TRBD1. The CDR3 runs to 16 residues. V shed 2 bases, J shed 2 bases, and the junction held 5 bases outside the gene matches. In germline, CDR1 is LGHNA, CDR2 YSLEER. The CDR3 DNA follows: TGCGCCAGCAGCCAACCGACAGGGCTCAACACCGGGGAGCTGTTTTTT. Translated, it gives CASSQPTGLNTGELFF.

This clonotype was found many times. The chain carries TRBV18 and TRBJ2-7, with D maybe TRBD2 (5 bases). This CDR3 region has 13 residues. V was shortened by 6 bases and J by 2 bases, with 11 bases between the two germline ends. Germline V gene sequence: CDR1 KGHSH, CDR2 LQKENI. The DNA of the CDR3 is TGTGCCAGCTCCCGGGAAGTAACCTACGAGCAGTACTTC. It encodes CASSREVTYEQYF.

This clonotype was recorded a few times. This chain uses TRBV4-3 with TRBJ2-5; 8 positions agree with TRBD1. Looked up from germline, CDR1 is LGHNA and CDR2 is YSLEER. The CDR3 has 14 residues. The J segment lost 5 bases and the V segment lost 4 bases, leaving 6 bases of the junction unmatched. DNA of the CDR3: TGCGCCAGCAGCCTAGACAGGGGCGTGGAGACCCAGTACTTC. It translates to CASSLDRGVETQYF.

The chain recombines TRBV12-3 or TRBV12-4 with TRBJ2-7; 8 nucleotides line up with TRBD2. The V segment lost 6 bases and the J segment 3 bases; nucleotides outside the gene matches: 13. This CDR3 is 16 amino acids long. CDR3 amino acids: CASRPKPGLGVYEQYF. In DNA, the CDR3 is TGTGCCAGCAGACCAAAACCGGGACTAGGGGTCTACGAGCAGTACTTC.

The gene calls are TRBV5-1 and TRBJ2-5, with TRBD2 matching 9 bases. Germline loops: CDR1 SGHRS, CDR2 YFSETQ. J was trimmed by 4 bases and V by 0 bases; bases with no gene match: 4. This CDR3 is 15 amino acids long. Here the CDR3 reads CASSLGSTSGETQYF. CDR3 nucleotides: TGCGCCAGCAGCTTGGGGTCGACTAGCGGAGAGACCCAGTACTTC.

The gene calls are TRBV7-2 and TRBJ2-3; D is possibly TRBD2 (5 bases). This CDR3 is built from 14 residues. CDR1 is SGHTA and CDR2 is FQGNSA in the germline V gene. V was cut by 3 bases and J by 5 bases, with 12 bases left in between. The CDR3, as DNA: TGTGCCAGCAGCTTTGGGTCGGAGGAAGATACGCAGTATTTT. Residues: CASSFGSEEDTQYF. Filled out from reference TRBV7-2 and TRBJ2-3, the complete variable domain reads GAGVSQSPSNKVTEKGKDVELRCDPISGHTALYWYRQSLGQGLEFLIYFQGNSAPDKSGLPSDRFSAERTGGSVSTLTIQRTQQEDSAVYLCASSFGSEEDTQYFGPGTRLTVL.

In its sample, this clonotype was seen many times. The chain carries TRBV28 and TRBJ1-5; D may be TRBD1 (6 bases). This CDR3 region has 14 residues. Trimming pared 6 bases from V and 3 bases from J, leaving 12 bases between. The germline V gene encodes CDR1 MDHEN and CDR2 SYDVKM. In DNA form, the CDR3 reads TGTGCCAGCAGCCTAAGGGGGATCAATCAGCCCCAGCATTTT. It encodes CASSLRGINQPQHF.

This clonotype was seen more than once but under ten times. This chain uses TRBV25-1 with TRBJ2-7; 9 positions agree with TRBD1. Germline V gene lookup returns CDR1 MGHDK and CDR2 SYGVNS. The CDR3 has 15 residues. The ends lost 3 bases at V and 3 bases at J; junction bases unmatched: 6. CDR3 protein: CASSERTGVHYEQYF. The CDR3 DNA sequence: TGTGCCAGCAGTGAGCGGACAGGGGTTCACTACGAGCAGTACTTC.

The chain uses TRBV2 and TRBJ2-3; the D gene is possibly TRBD1 (5 bases). This CDR3 comprises 14 residues. V lost 5 bases to trimming and J lost 4 bases, with 13 bases between them. CDR1 and CDR2 from the germline V gene are SNHLY and FYNNEI. Here the CDR3 reads CASSSLQGADTQYF. CDR3 bases: TGTGCCAGCAGTTCCCTCCAGGGCGCAGATACGCAGTATTTT.

This clonotype showed up just a few times. The chain employs TRBV7-9 and TRBJ1-1; D gene unclear. CDR1 SEHNR and CDR2 FQNEAQ come from the germline V gene (reference sequence). The CDR3 runs to 12 residues. V was cut by 5 bases and J by 8 bases, with 12 bases left in between. CDR3 in DNA: TGTGCCAGCAGCGCAGTTAAGGCAGAAGCTTTCTTT. Its translation is CASSAVKAEAFF.

This clonotype occurred a few times. This chain joins TRBV7-2 and TRBJ2-3; 7 bases match TRBD1. Germline trimming cut 2 bases from V and 4 bases from J; bases unmatched to any gene: 9. The CDR3 length is 16 residues. Germline lookup yields CDR1 SGHTA and CDR2 FQGNSA. The CDR3 nucleotides are TGTGCCAGCAGCTTAACACAGGGGAACCCAGCAGATACGCAGTATTTT. Its protein product is CASSLTQGNPADTQYF.

The rearrangement joins TRBV20-1 to TRBJ1-1; possibly TRBD1 for D (5 bases). CDR1 and CDR2 (germline): DFQATT, SNEGSKA (reference sequence). V gave up 6 bases and J gave up 0 bases, with 14 bases separating them. This CDR3 is built from 14 residues. The DNA of the CDR3 is TGCAGTGCGGACACGCAGGAGTTGAACACTGAAGCTTTCTTT. Its translation is CSADTQELNTEAFF.